This T cell receptor beta chain originates from a study of CD8 T cells in ankylosing spondylitis. The study's findings and limits: Characteristic, it appeared, of ankylosing spondylitis blood was a TCR beta motif of several highly homologous variants. Significant enrichment of disease-linked clones was reported in matched ankylosing spondylitis synovial fluid. Some of the motif variants had earlier been found in reactive arthritis patients' fluid and blood.

Generation of TCR beta libraries employed quantitative 5'-RACE incorporating molecular barcodes. TCRdb re-called the 5' RACE reads through MiXCR, storing one row per CDR3 protein. The table lists about 240,000 distinct CDR3 sequences, 8.6% of them singletons. The ends lost 5 bases at V and 3 bases at J; junction bases unmatched: 4. CDR3 size: 13 residues. Germline CDR1 MNHEY, CDR2 SVGAGI. This clonotype has at least ten counts. Its matching antigen is unknown. The V and J genes are TRBV6-5 and TRBJ2-7; 7 bases align to TRBD1. The sequenced material came from blood, either unsorted or a sorted T cell fraction (not recorded which). The sequence derives from a male donor with ankylosing spondylitis or in good health (not recorded which). The CDR3 spells CASSHRGDYEQYF. The CDR3 region has the DNA TGTGCCAGCAGTCACAGGGGAGACTACGAGCAGTACTTC.